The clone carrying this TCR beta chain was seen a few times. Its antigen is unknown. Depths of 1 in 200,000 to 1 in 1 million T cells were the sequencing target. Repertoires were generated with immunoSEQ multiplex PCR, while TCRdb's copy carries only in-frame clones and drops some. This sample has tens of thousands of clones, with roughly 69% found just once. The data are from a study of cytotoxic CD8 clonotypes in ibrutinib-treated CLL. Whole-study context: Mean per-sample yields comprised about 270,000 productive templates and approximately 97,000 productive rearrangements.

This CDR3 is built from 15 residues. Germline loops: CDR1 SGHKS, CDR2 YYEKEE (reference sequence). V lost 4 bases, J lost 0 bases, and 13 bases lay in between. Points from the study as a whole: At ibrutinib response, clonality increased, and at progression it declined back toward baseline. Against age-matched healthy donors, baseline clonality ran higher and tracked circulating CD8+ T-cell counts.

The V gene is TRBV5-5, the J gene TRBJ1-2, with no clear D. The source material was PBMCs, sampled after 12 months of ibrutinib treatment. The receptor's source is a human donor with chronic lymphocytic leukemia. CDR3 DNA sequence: TGTGCCAGCAGCCCAGTAGACACTGCTAACTATGGCTACACCTTC. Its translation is CASSPVDTANYGYTF.